The source of this TCR beta chain is a study of Ad26.COV2.S vaccination and SARS-CoV-2 variants. In the study overall: Sample donor was a member of the COV1001 Ad26.COV2.S trial arm. Intramuscular Ad26.COV2.S doses were given once or twice, 56 days apart.

The assay was immunoSEQ multiplex PCR, and TCRdb's table has in-frame clones only and misses some. The sample comprises roughly 450,000 clones, around 90% of which are singletons, and 9.5% to 15% rests with the top ten. CDR1 is GTSNPN and CDR2 is SVGIG in the germline V gene (reference sequence). V lost 0 bases, J lost 1 base, and 9 bases lay in between. There are 14 residues in the CDR3. Treatment indicated: roughly 18 received Ad26.COV2.S at low or high dose, single or two shots; 5 received placebo; per-sample allocation not given. Samples came from day 63 after the first vaccine or placebo injection.

The clonotype originates from a person between 18 and 65 years old who received the Ad26.COV2.S COVID-19 vaccine or a placebo. This chain joins TRBV30 and TRBJ2-5, with unresolved D. This specimen consisted of peripheral blood, obtained in a trial of Ad26.COV2.S vaccine versus placebo. CDR3 amino acids: CAWSVKTTQETQYF. In DNA, the CDR3 is TGTGCCTGGAGTGTAAAAACAACCCAAGAGACCCAGTACTTC.